This T cell receptor (beta chain) emerged from a study of T cell changes during pregnancy in multiple sclerosis. TCRdb's table, derived via immunoSEQ multiplex PCR, lists solely in-frame clones and lacks some. The sample records 35,000 or so clones, 92% being singletons. Germline V gene sequence: CDR1 MNHEY, CDR2 SMNVEV (reference sequence). The CDR3 contains 13 residues. V was trimmed by 10 bases and J by 2 bases, leaving 12 bases between them. J is TRBJ1-3 and V is TRBV27; D is uncertain. The specimen comprised CD4+ T cells from peripheral blood mononuclear cells, sampled after pregnancy. The clonotype was recovered from a female donor with multiple sclerosis, enrolled in a pregnancy study. CDR3 in amino acids: CATGRGAGNTIYF. CDR3 DNA sequence: TGTGCCACCGGCCGGGGAGCTGGAAACACCATATATTTT.